Listed below are T cell receptor beta chains from one sample, sequenced in a study of T-cell memory formation after mild COVID-19. TCRdb re-called the 5' RACE reads through MiXCR, storing one row per CDR3 protein. The sample holds about 110,000 distinct CDR3 sequences, approximately 15% seen once. Material: PBMCs or a T cell subset sorted from them (not recorded which). These receptors came from an adult woman who had mild COVID-19 (a few samples of this study predate the infection). Cell type and time point are not known. Each CDR3 is given with its conserved first and last residue. A D gene is named only where the DNA matches it firmly. Clone size is stated in some rows and not others, as once, few, many or a class when expanded.

>TRBV14|TRBD2|TRBJ2-1|17|many
CASSDYSGLAGVNEQFF
TGTGCCAGCAGCGATTATTCAGGACTAGCGGGAGTCAATGAGCAGTTCTTC
>TRBV4-2|TRBD2|TRBJ2-3|17|few
CASSQDGTSGGTDTQYF
TGTGCCAGCAGCCAGGATGGGACTAGCGGGGGGACAGATACGCAGTATTTT
>TRBV9|NA|TRBJ2-6|15|NA
CASSGGSSGANVLTF
TGTGCCAGCAGCGGAGGGAGCTCTGGGGCCAACGTCCTGACTTTC
>TRBV7-9|TRBD1|TRBJ2-7|14|many
CASTPIRDSNEQYF
TGTGCCAGCACCCCCATCCGGGACAGCAACGAGCAGTACTTC
>TRBV7-9|NA|TRBJ2-5|18|NA
CASSLAEVLPSPQETQYF
TGTGCCAGCAGCTTAGCTGAGGTACTACCCAGCCCCCAAGAGACCCAGTACTTC
>TRBV12-3/TRBV12-4|NA|TRBJ1-2|18|NA
CASSSPTVFGPPLDGYTF
TGTGCCAGCAGTTCCCCGACAGTCTTCGGGCCGCCCCTGGATGGCTACACCTTC
>TRBV7-9|TRBD2|TRBJ2-1|16|few
CASRLGLAGDSNEQFF
TGTGCCAGCAGGCTGGGACTAGCGGGAGATTCTAATGAGCAGTTCTTC
>TRBV29-1|NA|TRBJ1-1|14|few
CSVEDMGRPGPAFF
TGCAGCGTTGAAGATATGGGCAGACCGGGACCGGCTTTCTTT
>TRBV11-2|NA|TRBJ1-5|16|few
CASSLDGFYSNQPQHF
TGTGCCAGCAGCTTAGATGGCTTCTATAGCAATCAGCCCCAGCATTTT
>TRBV2|NA|TRBJ2-7|15|NA
CASSEGQPLSYEQYF
TGTGCCAGCAGTGAGGGGCAGCCCCTCTCCTACGAGCAGTACTTC
>TRBV6-5|TRBD2|TRBJ2-2|18|few
CASSLGLASVGNTGELFF
TGTGCCAGCAGTCTCGGACTAGCGAGTGTTGGCAACACCGGGGAGCTGTTTTTT
>TRBV4-1|TRBD2|TRBJ2-2|16|NA
CASSQVAGGTGGELFF
TGCGCCAGCAGCCAAGTAGCGGGGGGTACTGGCGGGGAGCTGTTTTTT
>TRBV7-6|NA|TRBJ2-3|14|many
CASSLGGGPDTQYF
TGTGCCAGCAGCTTAGGGGGGGGCCCCGATACGCAGTATTTT
>TRBV12-3/TRBV12-4|TRBD1|TRBJ2-7|16|few
CASSFSIRQGSYEQYF
TGTGCCAGCAGTTTCTCCATCAGACAGGGGTCCTACGAGCAGTACTTC
>TRBV13|TRBD2|TRBJ2-7|15|NA
CASSPGLAGSDEQYF
TGTGCCAGCAGCCCGGGACTAGCGGGTAGCGACGAGCAGTACTTC
>TRBV7-7|TRBD1|TRBJ1-3|13|few
CASSRGPGNTIYF
TGTGCCAGCAGTAGGGGGCCTGGAAACACCATATATTTT
>TRBV15|NA|TRBJ2-7|16|few
CATSRDGPRMNYEQYF
TGTGCCACCAGCAGAGATGGACCCCGGATGAATTACGAGCAGTACTTC
>TRBV24-1|TRBD1|TRBJ1-2|15|NA
CATSDPGQGYHGYTF
TGTGCCACCAGTGATCCGGGACAGGGGTACCATGGCTACACCTTC
>TRBV10-3|TRBD1|TRBJ1-2|14|NA
CAISESGQGQGYTF
TGTGCCATCAGTGAATCGGGACAGGGCCAAGGCTACACCTTC
>TRBV29-1|NA|TRBJ1-1|11|few
CSVEVFPEAFF
TGCAGCGTTGAAGTATTCCCTGAAGCTTTCTTT
>TRBV29-1|NA|TRBJ1-1|12|NA
CSVEVTETEAFF
TGCAGCGTTGAAGTCACAGAAACTGAAGCTTTCTTT
>TRBV7-2|TRBD1|TRBJ2-1|14|NA
CASTPGQGYNEQFF
TGTGCCAGCACCCCGGGACAGGGTTACAATGAGCAGTTCTTC
>TRBV9|TRBD2|TRBJ2-3|17|few
CASSVARTSGTTDTQYF
TGTGCCAGCAGCGTAGCGAGGACTAGCGGGACCACAGATACGCAGTATTTT
>TRBV21-1|NA|TRBJ2-3|12|NA
CASSRGRDTQYF
TGTGCCAGCAGCAGGGGACGAGATACGCAGTATTTT
>TRBV7-9|NA|TRBJ1-2|16|NA
CASSFLDAGDNYGYTF
TGTGCCAGCAGCTTCTTAGACGCAGGGGACAACTATGGCTACACCTTC
>TRBV4-3|NA|TRBJ2-1|14|NA
CASSRIPGPSEQFF
TGCGCCAGCAGCCGTATTCCGGGACCCTCGGAGCAGTTCTTC
>TRBV6-5|TRBD2|TRBJ2-5|12|NA
CASRTGGETQYF
TGTGCCAGCAGAACGGGAGGTGAGACCCAGTACTTC
>TRBV7-9|TRBD2|TRBJ2-7|15|NA
CASSRRLAGEYEQYF
TGTGCCAGCAGCCGAAGACTAGCGGGAGAGTACGAGCAGTACTTC
>TRBV12-3/TRBV12-4|NA|TRBJ1-1|17|few
CASSFLGPSIMDTEAFF
TGTGCCAGCAGTTTTTTGGGACCCAGCATAATGGACACTGAAGCTTTCTTT
>TRBV7-9|NA|TRBJ2-7|15|few
CASSLTGSYGDEQYF
TGTGCCAGCAGCTTAACCGGGAGCTACGGCGACGAGCAGTACTTC
>TRBV12-3/TRBV12-4|TRBD2|TRBJ2-1|14|NA
CASSPSGRRDEQFF
TGTGCCAGCAGTCCTAGCGGGAGGAGGGATGAGCAGTTCTTC
>TRBV12-3/TRBV12-4|TRBD2|TRBJ2-3|16|few
CASSYGTSDGADTQYF
TGTGCCAGCAGTTACGGGACTAGCGATGGGGCAGATACGCAGTATTTT
>TRBV19|NA|TRBJ2-7|8|NA
CASYEQYF
TGTGCCAGCTACGAGCAGTACTTC
>TRBV20-1|TRBD1|TRBJ1-1|15|few
CSARGYRTGDTEAFF
TGCAGTGCTAGAGGGTACCGGACAGGCGACACTGAAGCTTTCTTT